This T cell receptor (beta chain) was recorded in a study of cytomegalovirus exposure and HLA in healthy donors (TCRdb year 2017). At the level of the whole study: An earlier analysis of approximately 640 of the donors reported 276 Gb of sequence data and 120 million or so unique TCR beta sequences from around 200 million T cells. On average, roughly 250,000 unique TCR beta nucleotide sequences were sequenced per donor among some 420 genotyped donors of the cohort, with approximately 18% of those sequences being non-productive. Genome-wide SNP genotypes for about three fifths of the 666 donors were used in a later genetic analysis, which treated that subset as a discovery cohort. The number of typed donors differed by locus: about 629-640 for A, B, C, DRB1 and DQB1; 500 to 550 for DQA1; roughly 600 for DPA1; and roughly 470 for DPB1. Of the 350 to 450 genotyped donors, 70% to 90% were placed in the genetic ancestry cluster associated with self-reported Caucasian donors. A separate validation cohort of over a hundred different subjects was used in addition to the 666-subject first cohort. A handful of DR-DQ haplotypes were handled as single units for association and clustering because linkage in the cohort was strong. The study was designed to test whether signatures of past pathogen exposure could be identified by cataloging public T cell receptors. The later analysis used no new phenotypic data to find candidate immune exposures, relying instead on TCR beta sequences and their occurrence across donors. Both class I and class II loci were covered by HLA typing, at four-digit resolution. To predict cytomegalovirus infection status, the study brought together high-throughput TCR immunosequencing, statistical association of individual TCRs with disease status, and machine learning. To study patterns of TCR occurrence, a later analysis re-analyzed previously published TCR beta repertoires from 666 donors and added high-resolution HLA genotyping. Using immunosequencing, the study profiled T cell repertoires from around 680 subjects and related those repertoires to cytomegalovirus serostatus. An earlier analysis of 587 of the donors used high-throughput TCR beta sequencing to judge whether each TCR beta V gene segment behaved as functional or pseudogenic. Donor age, sex, ethnicity and CMV serostatus were compiled together with the repertoire data. Approximately 330 gigabases of sequencing data and 70 million to 100 million unique TCR sequences made up an early release that covered approximately 700 HLA-typed donors. Every discovery cohort repertoire had been produced on one sequencing platform. Broader findings and caveats from the paper: A later analysis found that TCR association rates varied across HLA loci, with DRB1 alleles showing the most associated TCRs and HLA-C alleles the fewest. V-gene and J-gene trimming of TCR beta chains was associated with a missense DCLRE1C variant in a later genetic analysis, and the association was replicated in an independent cohort. A further reported finding was that TCR beta sequences accurately predicted the HLA-A and HLA-B alleles for most subjects in the first cohort. Strong co-occurrence of HLA alleles, especially DR and DQ, made assigning TCR associations to individual alleles difficult. Some IMGT-functional V segments, including TRBV6-2 and TRBV6-3, could not be distinguished by the 87-base-pair reads and were therefore excluded. The earlier analysis of 587 of the donors excluded over 15 rarely observed V segments, including chromosome 9 orphons, because counts were too low. A later analysis associated 15,000 or so TCR beta sequences with specific HLA alleles at a false discovery rate of 0.05. In a later analysis, several top co-occurrence clusters were reported to appear linked to parvovirus B19, influenza, CMV and Epstein-Barr virus. It was suggested by the authors that the approach could potentially be generalized to other disease states and immunological phenotypes. A total of some 180 TCR beta chains were listed by the study as associated with cytomegalovirus. Three of the identified cytomegalovirus-associated TCR beta chains were confirmed in vitro to be specific for cytomegalovirus antigens. Correlated functional status among segregating V segments might reflect linkage disequilibrium, but an unknown experimental factor could not be ruled out. Only TCR beta chains were sequenced in this cohort, and the absence of alpha or paired-chain data limited detectable features. Roughly uniform sequencing depth across donors was assumed in presence/absence analyses, although this assumption may not hold. A cluster of highly shared sequence variants was judged likely to be a technical artifact of the sequencing pipeline. The only immune exposure information available for the cohort was CMV serostatus. Broadly in line with IMGT annotations, most TCR beta V segments showed up in productive rearrangements about 87% or about 30% of the time in an earlier analysis of approximately 640 of the donors. According to a later genetic analysis, donors in an Asian-associated ancestry cluster had fewer N-insertions in productive TCRs than the approximately 700-donor mean. According to a later analysis, most CMV-associated TCR beta chains appeared to be HLA-restricted, and the HLA associations seemed to be driven largely by CMV exposure. Because HLA typing was missing for some donors at each locus, association tests included only the typed subset. Most TCR sequences were seen in very few donors, while some public TCRs were found in many individuals. A later analysis found that HLA-associated TCR beta chains were more clonally expanded and had lower generation probabilities than equally common non-associated chains. Cytomegalovirus status was reported to be diagnosed by the classifier with high specificity and sensitivity in both the original and validation cohorts.

Sequences LGHNA (CDR1) and YNFKEQ (CDR2) are obtained from the germline V gene. The germline V end is reduced by 1 base and the J end by 0 bases; junction bases left unmatched: 7. The CDR3 covers 18 residues, taking in both the cysteine and the phenylalanine. Solely the CDR3 DNA is kept, with 54 bases framed from the first base. The receptor library was made with the immunoSEQ multiplex PCR assay. A mixture of 60 forward primers for TCR Vbeta segments and 13 reverse primers for TCR Jbeta segments was used in the multiplex PCR. The CDR3 region of rearranged TCR beta genes was amplified from genomic DNA by a multiplex PCR assay. The amplified TCR beta libraries were sequenced on the Illumina HiSeq System as 87-base-pair reads. The study's processing was this. Across the 670 or so repertoires, a later analysis counted roughly 84 million unique TCR beta chains, around 11 million of which were shared by at least two donors. Raw reads were error-corrected and collapsed into unique sequences by a nearest-neighbor algorithm in which closely related sequences were merged to remove PCR and sequencing errors. Alignment of CDR3 sequences to IMGT reference sequences was used to assign V, D and J gene segments. Each retained sequence needed at least a six-nucleotide match to both a V gene segment and a J gene segment. Rearrangements were classified as productive when the CDR3 lacked stop codons and remained in frame with V and J, and all other rearrangements were classified as non-productive. CDR3 was defined by IMGT convention, running from the second conserved V-encoded cysteine to the conserved J-encoded phenylalanine. The earlier analysis of more than 450 of the donors excluded sequences that lacked an unambiguous match to a single V gene segment. An earlier analysis of 550 to 650 of the donors classified V segments as functional when productive rearrangements were above 56.7% and as segregating when the standard deviation between donors was above 5%. A statistical classification framework was developed to diagnose cytomegalovirus status using the catalog of TCR beta chain sequences. A later analysis assigned V and J genes by comparing TCR nucleotide sequences with IMGT/GENE-DB human TR gene sequences. Using the TCRdist pipeline, a later analysis assigned CDR3 sequences along with most-parsimonious VDJ recombination scenarios. A later analysis defined each TCR beta chain by its CDR3 amino acid sequence plus V-gene family, and excluded reads lacking a unique V-gene family. To address suspected cross-contamination and a sequencing artifact, a later analysis removed over 500 highly shared, low-generation-probability nucleotide sequences. For each public chain, a later analysis derived a clonal expansion index from normalized ranks of inferred template counts within each repertoire. In a later analysis, generation probabilities were computed with a VDJ recombination model fitted to out-of-frame rearrangements, and the resulting probabilities were checked against IGoR. In a later analysis, TCR-TCR, TCR-HLA and TCR-CMV co-occurrence was scored with hypergeometric tests, and a repertoire-size bias correction was applied to TCR pairs. A later analysis estimated false discovery rates by permuting HLA or CMV assignments 20 times. In a later analysis, co-occurring TCRs were grouped using DBSCAN, and TCRdist sequence similarity was added for clustering within HLA-allele-positive subsets. Repertoires with fewer than 30,000 or more than 120,000 public chains, plus five repertoires with anomalous nucleotide sharing, were excluded from co-occurrence clustering. Held by TCRdb, this immuneACCESS table contains in-frame sequences only and omits some clones. Under half of the omission traces to an unresolved V gene where checked; the cause of the rest is unknown. That table supplies the V and J calls and clone size; D and trimming were determined from the DNA. Across this sample there are about 90,000 clones, with around 85% seen only once. Under 3% of the sample belongs to the ten largest clones.

The cohort was made up of several hundred healthy bone marrow donors. Cohort members were all nominally healthy when sampled, although unrecorded immune exposures were likely present. The donor was CMV seronegative and was included in the group of hundreds of seronegative cohort members. A peripheral blood sample was provided by each donor, and peripheral blood mononuclear cells were used for TCR beta sequencing. Genomic DNA was extracted from the blood cell samples with the Qiagen DNeasy Blood Extraction Kit. Worth noting for this clone: There is no known antigen for this receptor. It has no much larger one-base neighbor in the sample; base qualities were not kept.

The specimen sequenced was PBMCs. The chain employs TRBV4-2 and TRBJ2-3, with 10 junctional bases fitting TRBD2. The TCR comes from a man younger than 45 in good health and CMV-seronegative. The DNA reads as follows: TGTGCCAGCAGCCAAGTTCAAGCGGGGGGGCGAAGCACAGATACGCAGTATTTT. Its protein is CASSQVQAGGRSTDTQYF.